This is a list of T cell receptor beta chains from one sample in a study of T cell responses to AZD1222 COVID-19 vaccine. Profiled with immunoSEQ multiplex PCR; TCRdb holds only in-frame clones, not every one. The table has over 40,000 clones, about 88% seen once. The sample in question was peripheral blood, obtained on day 0 of AZD1222 vaccination. The receptors originated from an adult in good health. CDR3s include the opening cysteine and the closing phenylalanine or tryptophan. The D gene is left open where the match is weak. Not every row has a clone size; where given, it reads once, few, many or a size class.

few | TRBJ1-3 | TRBV29-1 | . | TGCAGCGTTGGAGATGGAGGAAACACCATATATTTT | CSVGDGGNTIYF
once | TRBJ2-7 | TRBV7-9 | TRBD1 | TGTGCCAGCAGCTTAGCGACAGGGGCCTTACCCTACGAGCAGTACTTC | CASSLATGALPYEQYF
. | TRBJ1-6 | TRBV7-2 | TRBD1 | TGTGCCAGCAGCTTAAACAGGGGTGATAGTTCACCCCTCCACTTT | CASSLNRGDSSPLHF
. | TRBJ2-1 | TRBV9 | TRBD1 | TGTGCCAGCAGCTCCCGGGACAGATACAATGAGCAGTTCTTC | CASSSRDRYNEQFF
. | TRBJ1-1 | TRBV12-3/TRBV12-4 | . | TGTGCCAGCAGACCGGGACACATTATTGAAGCTTTCTTT | CASRPGHIIEAFF
. | TRBJ1-1 | TRBV7-2 | TRBD1 | TGTGCCAGCAGCTCCAGGGGGGGGACTGAAGCTTTCTTT | CASSSRGGTEAFF
. | TRBJ1-2 | TRBV5-1 | . | TGCGCCAGCAGCTCCCACACCATCTATGGCTACACCTTC | CASSSHTIYGYTF
. | TRBJ2-7 | TRBV28 | . | TGTGCCAGCAGTCCCCTATGGGGCGAGCAGTACTTC | CASSPLWGEQYF
. | TRBJ2-7 | TRBV5-6 | . | TGTGCCAGCAGCTTGGGGGTAGAGACCTACGAGCAGTACTTC | CASSLGVETYEQYF
few | TRBJ1-1 | TRBV6-5 | . | TGTGCCAGCAACCCGAGGGCGAGGACTGAAGCTTTCTTT | CASNPRARTEAFF
. | TRBJ1-1 | TRBV6-5 | . | TGTGCCAGCAGTTACGGGCCGGTACAGGTTGAAGCTTTCTTT | CASSYGPVQVEAFF
few | TRBJ1-5 | TRBV5-1 | TRBD1 | TGCGCCAGCTTTAGCACAGGGGTGAATCAGCCCCAGCATTTT | CASFSTGVNQPQHF
. | TRBJ2-1 | TRBV21-1 | . | TGTGCCAGCACGAGGGAGACAGGGGACTACAATGAGCAGTTCTTC | CASTRETGDYNEQFF
. | TRBJ1-2 | TRBV27 | . | TGTGCCAGCAGTTTAACGGCAATTGGGGGCTACACCTTC | CASSLTAIGGYTF
few | TRBJ2-7 | TRBV28 | TRBD1 | TGTGCCACCCTTCGGACAGGGAGCTCCTACGAGCAGTACTTC | CATLRTGSSYEQYF
. | TRBJ1-3 | TRBV19 | . | TGTGCCAGTAGTCCGTGGGCGGACCGCGACCTCTCTGGAAACACCATATATTTT | CASSPWADRDLSGNTIYF
. | TRBJ2-1 | TRBV3-1/TRBV3-2 | TRBD2 | TGTGCCAGCAGCCAGATACCCGGCGGGAGATCCTACAATGAGCAGTTCTTC | CASSQIPGGRSYNEQFF
. | TRBJ2-2 | TRBV27 | . | TGTGCCAGCAGTTTATTCGGCCCAGGGGGGTCCGGGGAGCTGTTTTTT | CASSLFGPGGSGELFF
. | TRBJ1-3 | TRBV5-1 | TRBD1 | TGCGCCAGCAGCGATGGGACAGGGGTTGGAAACACCATATATTTT | CASSDGTGVGNTIYF
once | TRBJ2-4 | TRBV29-1 | . | TGCAGCGTTGAGGGTGCCAAGGGGACCAAAAACATTCAGTACTTC | CSVEGAKGTKNIQYF
. | TRBJ1-5 | TRBV12-5 | . | TGTGCTAGCGGTAGGGATAGCAATCAGCCCCAGCATTTT | CASGRDSNQPQHF
. | TRBJ1-4 | TRBV29-1 | . | TGCAGCTGTCGGGAGGGTTCTAATGAAAAACTGTTTTTT | CSCREGSNEKLFF
once | TRBJ2-5 | TRBV2 | TRBD2 | TGTGCCAGCAGGCCGGTTGCGGGAGGGGGGGAGACCCAGTACTTC | CASRPVAGGGETQYF
. | TRBJ2-2 | TRBV7-9 | TRBD1 | TGTGCCAGCAGCTCGGGACAGGGCACCGGGGAGCTGTTTTTT | CASSSGQGTGELFF
. | TRBJ1-1 | TRBV5-1 | . | TGCGCCAGCAGCTTGGCCGCGGGGGCGCGGAACACTGAAGCTTTCTTT | CASSLAAGARNTEAFF
. | TRBJ2-6 | TRBV7-9 | TRBD2 | TGTGCCAGCATCCCCCCGGGCGGGAGACCTTCTGGGGCCAACGTCCTGACTTTC | CASIPPGGRPSGANVLTF
. | TRBJ2-2 | TRBV7-2 | . | TGTGCCAGCAGCTTTTTAGGGGAGAACACCGGGGAGCTGTTTTTT | CASSFLGENTGELFF
. | TRBJ2-1 | TRBV28 | TRBD2 | TGTGCCAGCAGTTTCGTGGATGCGGGGGGTAATGAGCAGTTCTTC | CASSFVDAGGNEQFF
. | TRBJ2-6 | TRBV30 | TRBD1 | TGTGCCTGGTTACGGGACAGGGTACAAGGTGCTGGGGCCAACGTCCTGACTTTC | CAWLRDRVQGAGANVLTF
. | TRBJ1-1 | TRBV10-1 | . | TGCGCCAGCAGTGAGTCGGGGAGGGGTCGGGCTGAAGCTTTCTTT | CASSESGRGRAEAFF
. | TRBJ2-7 | TRBV9 | TRBD1 | TGTGCCAGCAGCGTAGAGGGACAGGGGGCTCGGGAGCAGTACTTC | CASSVEGQGAREQYF
. | TRBJ2-7 | TRBV25-1 | . | TGTGCCAGCAGTGAATCGGTCACCTACGAGCAGTACTTC | CASSESVTYEQYF
. | TRBJ1-5 | TRBV19 | . | TGTGCCAGTAGTCCCGGGACCGCTGGCGAGCCCCAGCATTTT | CASSPGTAGEPQHF
. | TRBJ2-7 | TRBV7-8 | TRBD1 | TGTGCCAGCAGCCCTAGACCCGGGACAGGGATCAACGAGCAGTACTTC | CASSPRPGTGINEQYF
. | TRBJ2-1 | TRBV11-2 | TRBD2 | TGTGCCAGCAGCTTGAGGACTAGCTACAATGAGCAGTTCTTC | CASSLRTSYNEQFF
. | TRBJ2-3 | TRBV7-9 | TRBD2 | TGTGCCAGCAGCTTGGGCCTAGCGGGAGTCCCAGATACGCAGTATTTT | CASSLGLAGVPDTQYF
once | TRBJ2-7 | TRBV28 | . | TGTGCCAGCAGTTCGGCCTACGAGCAGTACTTC | CASSSAYEQYF
once | TRBJ2-7 | TRBV28 | . | TGTGCCAGCAGTGGCCCCGTGGCCACCTACGAGCAGTACTTC | CASSGPVATYEQYF
. | TRBJ2-7 | TRBV6-5 | . | TGTGCCAGCGCCCCAGGGGAGGACTACGAGCAGTACTTC | CASAPGEDYEQYF
. | TRBJ2-7 | TRBV5-6 | . | TGTGCCAGCAGCTTGGGACTCAAACACTCCTACGAGCAGTACTTC | CASSLGLKHSYEQYF
. | TRBJ2-5 | TRBV4-2 | . | TGTGCCAGCAGCCAAGATAGGGACCCTCTAGGAGAGACCCAGTACTTC | CASSQDRDPLGETQYF
. | TRBJ1-5 | TRBV6-4 | TRBD1 | TGTGCCAGCACGACAGGGGGTGGGGATCAGCCCCAGCATTTT | CASTTGGGDQPQHF
. | TRBJ2-1 | TRBV3-1/TRBV3-2 | TRBD2 | TGTGCCAGCAGCCCCCGAAGTAGCGGGAGCCCCGGGAAAGATGAGCAGTTCTTC | CASSPRSSGSPGKDEQFF
. | TRBJ2-7 | TRBV5-1 | . | TGCGCCAGCAGCTTGGCCGGGAGATCGCCCCACGAGCAGTACTTC | CASSLAGRSPHEQYF
. | TRBJ1-5 | TRBV7-2 | TRBD1 | TGTGCCAGCAGCCCCAAGACAGGGGGCGGACAGCCCCAGCATTTT | CASSPKTGGGQPQHF
. | TRBJ1-1 | TRBV10-3 | . | TGTGCCATCAGTTGGAGCACTGAAGCTTTCTTT | CAISWSTEAFF
. | TRBJ2-2 | TRBV11-2 | TRBD1 | TGTGCCAGCAGCTCGCCACGGACAGGGGCCGGGGAGCTGTTTTTT | CASSSPRTGAGELFF
. | TRBJ1-5 | TRBV28 | TRBD1 | TGTGCCAGCAGTACGACAGGGGCCCCCAATCAGCCCCAGCATTTT | CASSTTGAPNQPQHF